This T cell receptor beta chain appears in the sequencing data of a study of CD8+ T cells in alopecia areata. Study-wide context: The drug, tofacitinib, lasted 6 to 18 months, followed by 6 months off drug.

About this clone itself: Its specificity is unknown.

The germline V and J ends were trimmed by 2 bases and 7 bases, with 15 bases remaining between them. CDR3 length equals 16 residues. CDR1 and CDR2 (germline): SGHTA, FQGNSA. Points from the study as a whole: Sequences from scalp samples also cover resident alphabeta T cells of normal skin.

cDNA prepared by RNA extraction and subsequent reverse transcription served as the template for sequencing. The data were produced by immunoSEQ multiplex PCR, yet TCRdb's version contains in-frame clones alone and is incomplete. The sample consists of under 350,000 clones, roughly 50% of them appearing once. As to treatment: oral pan-JAK inhibitor, 5-10 mg twice daily. The chain is built from TRBV7-2 and TRBJ1-6; possibly TRBD1 for D (5 bases). The source material was CD4+ T cells sorted from blood, sampled at week 24, from a patient treated with tofacitinib. The clonotype was recovered from a human donor with alopecia areata. CDR3 residues: CASSLSLRGMNSPLHF. The CDR3 nucleotides read TGTGCCAGCAGCTTATCTCTTCGGGGGATGAATTCACCCCTCCACTTT.